Listed below are T cell receptor beta chains from one sample, sequenced in a study of T cell clones after liver transplantation. Some clones are missing from TCRdb's copy, which holds only in-frame ones; the method was immunoSEQ multiplex PCR. This table holds around 100,000 clones, about 80% found once. The sequenced sample was CD4+ T cells from blood, obtained 47 months after liver transplant. These receptors were collected from a human patient who received a liver transplant. Some T cells may be transferred from the graft donor. The CDR3 runs from the conserved cysteine through the conserved F or W.

V gene: TRBV10-1
J gene: TRBJ2-3
CDR3 protein: CASSDRGTDTQYF

V gene: TRBV18
J gene: TRBJ2-7
CDR3 protein: CASSPAGTRSDEQYF

V gene: TRBV5-1
J gene: TRBJ1-1
CDR3 protein: CASSLAGGATEAFF

V gene: TRBV18
J gene: TRBJ1-1
CDR3 protein: CASSPIGTGWRHTEAFF

V gene: TRBV11-2
J gene: TRBJ2-7
CDR3 protein: CASSLGAGGGNSYEQYF

V gene: TRBV29-1
J gene: TRBJ1-4
CDR3 protein: CSVFGGSEKLFF

V gene: TRBV28
J gene: TRBJ2-7
CDR3 protein: CAIRSGTAVDEQYF

V gene: TRBV5-6
J gene: TRBJ1-2
CDR3 protein: CASSLGRAYTF

V gene: TRBV10-3
J gene: TRBJ2-7
CDR3 protein: CAIRPGLETYEQYF

V gene: TRBV6-6
J gene: TRBJ1-2
CDR3 protein: CASSLQGAAGYTF

V gene: TRBV6-5
J gene: TRBJ2-1
CDR3 protein: CASKNGPYEQFF

V gene: TRBV19
J gene: TRBJ2-5
CDR3 protein: CASSLAPTGGETQYF

V gene: TRBV6-6
J gene: TRBJ1-2
CDR3 protein: CASSSWGGQGGGYTF

V gene: TRBV7-9
J gene: TRBJ1-2
CDR3 protein: CASSLGEGASYGYTF

V gene: TRBV5-4
J gene: TRBJ2-3
CDR3 protein: CASSLPDWNTQYF

V gene: TRBV5-1
J gene: TRBJ2-2
CDR3 protein: CASSPLSSGGTGELFF

V gene: TRBV2
J gene: TRBJ1-4
CDR3 protein: CASSVSRKEGRGPKNEKLFF

V gene: TRBV5-1
J gene: TRBJ2-2
CDR3 protein: CASRGGTGDTGELFF

V gene: TRBV21-1
J gene: TRBJ1-5
CDR3 protein: CASSTKFRGNQPQHF

V gene: TRBV19
J gene: TRBJ1-5
CDR3 protein: CASSIIRSMVSQPQHF

V gene: TRBV6-1
J gene: TRBJ1-5
CDR3 protein: CASSLTVSNQPQHF

V gene: TRBV7-2
J gene: TRBJ2-7
CDR3 protein: CASSLVEGTSYEQYF

V gene: TRBV4-2
J gene: TRBJ1-2
CDR3 protein: CASSQDQGGSYGYTF

V gene: TRBV11-2
J gene: TRBJ2-7
CDR3 protein: CASRVGSAYEQYF

V gene: TRBV2
J gene: TRBJ1-3
CDR3 protein: CASGRPALSGNTIYF